This passage covers 32 T cell receptor beta chains from one sample sequenced in a study of control samples from healthy donors and cancer patients. The data were produced by immunoSEQ multiplex PCR, yet TCRdb's version contains in-frame clones alone and is incomplete. Of just under 60,000 clones listed, approximately 92% were seen once; the top ten hold about 1.8%. Sequencing used PBMCs. Receptors originate from a man aged 35 to 55 with colorectal cancer.

The V and J genes are TRBV3-1 (or the pseudogene TRBV3-2) and TRBJ2-7; TRBD1 matches at 8 bases. Germline-derived CDR1 and CDR2 are LGHDT and YNNKEL (reference sequence). CDR3 size: 12 residues. Trimming removed 8 bases from V and 2 bases from J; junction bases left unmatched: 2. CDR3 DNA: TGTGCCAGCGGACAGGGAACCTACGAGCAGTACTTC. Translating it yields CASGQGTYEQYF.

V and J are TRBV7-6 and TRBJ1-5, with D perhaps TRBD1 (6 bases). With 5 bases removed from V and 6 bases from J, the gap between germline ends came to 17 bases. This CDR3 contains 15 residues. Per germline, CDR1 SGHVS and CDR2 FNYEAQ. Here the CDR3 DNA reads TGTGCCAGCAGCCTCATGCAGGGGTGGACTCAGCCCCAGCATTTT. This gives the protein CASSLMQGWTQPQHF. Full variable domain (outside the CDR3, taken from reference TRBV7-6 and TRBJ1-5): GAGVSQSPRYKVTKRGQDVALRCDPISGHVSLYWYRQALGQGPEFLTYFNYEAQQDKSGLPNDRFSAERPEGSISTLTIQRTEQRDSAMYRCASSLMQGWTQPQHFGDGTRLSIL.

The rearrangement joins TRBV11-3 to TRBJ2-5; D is perhaps TRBD2 (6 bases). The germline V gene encodes CDR1 SGHNT and CDR2 YENEEA. Trimming took off 4 bases at V and 5 bases at J, with 14 bases between the two ends. The CDR3 covers 14 residues. DNA of the CDR3: TGTGCCAGCAGCTCAGCGCGGGGCTGGGAGACCCAGTACTTC. Encoded protein: CASSSARGWETQYF. The whole variable domain, filled in from reference TRBV11-3 and TRBJ2-5, reads EAGVVQSPRYKIIEKKQPVAFWCNPISGHNTLYWYLQNLGQGPELLIRYENEEAVDDSQLPKDRFSAERLKGVDSTLKIQPAELGDSAVYLCASSSARGWETQYFGPGTRLLVL.

This chain uses TRBV19 with TRBJ1-5; no definite D call. Looked up from germline, CDR1 is LNHDA and CDR2 is SQIVND (reference sequence). The CDR3 is 12 residues long. Between the trimmed V and J ends, which lost 6 bases and 0 bases, there was a span of 3 bases. DNA for the CDR3: TGTGCCAGTAGCGGTAGCAATCAGCCCCAGCATTTT. Protein sequence: CASSGSNQPQHF.

The chain links TRBV2 to TRBJ1-2, with unresolved D. The V and J ends lost 11 bases and 12 bases respectively, with 19 bases between them. The CDR3 length is 11 residues. Looked up from germline, CDR1 is SNHLY and CDR2 is FYNNEI. The DNA of the CDR3 is TGTGCCTCACAACGGATTGGCGGCCACACCTTC. Amino acid sequence: CASQRIGGHTF.

The V gene is TRBV6-1, the J gene TRBJ1-5, with D maybe TRBD1 (5 bases). The CDR3 consists of 17 residues. Germline V CDR1 and CDR2: MNHNS, SASEGT. The V end was cut by 1 base, the J end by 3 bases, with 16 bases between. CDR3: CASSEGLGTRTNQPQHF. The CDR3 nucleotides read TGTGCCAGCAGTGAAGGGTTGGGGACGAGAACCAATCAGCCCCAGCATTTT.

This clone appeared a single time. V usage is TRBV7-3 and J usage is TRBJ2-7; D unresolved. V lost 4 bases and J 5 bases, leaving 18 bases between the germline ends. This CDR3 is 15 amino acids long. Germline V lookup: CDR1 SGHTA, CDR2 FQGTGA. The CDR3 protein is CASSSRASAKDEQYF. The CDR3 nucleotides read TGTGCCAGCAGCTCAAGGGCTTCAGCCAAGGACGAGCAGTACTTC. The variable domain in full, completed from reference TRBV7-3 and TRBJ2-7, reads GAGVSQTPSNKVTEKGKYVELRCDPISGHTALYWYRQSLGQGPEFLIYFQGTGAADDSGLPNDRFFAVRPEGSVSTLKIQRTERGDSAVYLCASSSRASAKDEQYFGPGTRLTVT.

The chain carries TRBV24-1 and TRBJ1-2, with 10 bases identical to TRBD1. Germline assignment: CDR1 KGHDR and CDR2 SFDVKD. Trimming at V came to 4 bases and at J to 0 bases, leaving 7 bases not matched to a gene. The CDR3 sequence is 17 residues long. CDR3 nucleotide sequence: TGTGCCACCAGTGAATCTCCGGGACAGGGGACTAACTATGGCTACACCTTC. Residues: CATSESPGQGTNYGYTF.

The chain recombines TRBV11-3 with TRBJ2-4; a weak D match, TRBD1 (7 bases). The germline CDR1 and CDR2 sequences are SGHNT and YENEEA. V lost 2 bases to trimming and J lost 1 base, with 12 bases between them. The length of the CDR3 is 16 residues. In nucleotides, the CDR3 is TGTGCCAGCAGCTTACCGACAGGGAGGGCCAAAAACATTCAGTACTTC. It encodes CASSLPTGRAKNIQYF.

This CDR3 is CASSGGETQYF. The CDR3 DNA follows: TGTGCCAGCAGTGGGGGGGAGACCCAGTACTTC. The genes are TRBV2 and TRBJ2-5; D tentatively fits TRBD1 or TRBD2 (5 bases each). The V gene's germline CDR1 is SNHLY and CDR2 FYNNEI. The CDR3 totals 11 residues. V lost 4 bases, J lost 5 bases, and 5 bases lay in between.

The count of this clone is one. The chain is built from TRBV27 and TRBJ2-5; D is ambiguous. Germline values: CDR1 MNHEY, CDR2 SMNVEV (reference sequence). Trimming cost V 1 base and J 3 bases, with 6 bases left between them. The CDR3 consists of 13 residues. The CDR3: CASSLLGKETQYF. The CDR3 nucleotides read TGTGCCAGCAGTTTATTGGGGAAAGAGACCCAGTACTTC.

The V gene is TRBV6-5, the J gene TRBJ2-1; D unclear. The CDR3 has 13 residues. CDR1 MNHEY and CDR2 SVGAGI come from the germline V gene. Trimming took off 6 bases at V and 8 bases at J, with 14 bases between the two ends. The CDR3 DNA is TGTGCCAGCAGCCGCCCGATTGAAGATGAGCAGTTCTTC. This gives the protein CASSRPIEDEQFF.

This clone was detected only once. Here the CDR3 reads CASSLGGGNEQFF. The CDR3 bases are TGTGCCAGCAGCCTGGGGGGGGGCAATGAGCAGTTCTTC. V usage is TRBV11-2 and J usage is TRBJ2-1; 7 nucleotides align to TRBD2. The CDR3 consists of 13 residues. Germline-derived CDR1 and CDR2 are SGHAT and FQNNGV. V lost 5 bases and J lost 6; bases outside the gene matches: 4. The full variable domain, with the rest looked up from reference TRBV11-2 and TRBJ2-1, is EAGVAQSPRYKIIEKRQSVAFWCNPISGHATLYWYQQILGQGPKLLIQFQNNGVVDDSQLPKDRFSAERLKGVDSTLKIQPAKLEDSAVYLCASSLGGGNEQFFGPGTRLTVL.

The rearrangement links TRBV7-2 to TRBJ1-3, with D perhaps TRBD1 (5 bases). Trimming removed 1 base from V and 4 bases from J, with 17 bases in between. The CDR3 consists of 17 residues. Germline loops: CDR1 SGHTA, CDR2 FQGNSA. The CDR3 reads CASSLVGDRWTGNTIYF. The CDR3 DNA follows: TGTGCCAGCAGCTTAGTTGGGGACCGCTGGACCGGAAACACCATATATTTT. The entire variable domain, with the rest obtained from reference TRBV7-2 and TRBJ1-3, is as follows: GAGVSQSPSNKVTEKGKDVELRCDPISGHTALYWYRQSLGQGLEFLIYFQGNSAPDKSGLPSDRFSAERTGGSVSTLTIQRTQQEDSAVYLCASSLVGDRWTGNTIYFGEGSWLTVV.

The J gene is TRBJ2-1, the V gene TRBV15; 12 nucleotides agree with TRBD1. This CDR3 is 15 amino acids long. J was trimmed by 3 bases and V by 5 bases; bases with no gene match: 2. Germline V CDR1 and CDR2: LNHNV, YYDKDF (reference sequence). CDR3 nucleotides: TGTGCCACCAGCGGGGACAGGGGGCACTACAATGAGCAGTTCTTC. Translated: CATSGDRGHYNEQFF.

V usage is TRBV11-3 and J usage is TRBJ2-3, with 15 bases aligning to TRBD2. Trimming cost V 4 bases and J 1 base; bases outside gene matches: 3. The CDR3 is made up of 17 amino acids. Per germline, CDR1 SGHNT and CDR2 YENEEA. CDR3 sequence reads: CASSSRTSGGGTDTQYF. The DNA of the CDR3 is TGTGCCAGCAGCTCTCGGACTAGCGGGGGGGGCACAGATACGCAGTATTTT.

The genes are TRBV29-1 and TRBJ2-5; D is undetermined. The V gene lost 6 bases and the J gene lost 1 base, with 12 bases spanning the gap. The CDR3 totals 13 residues. Looked up from germline, CDR1 is SQVTM and CDR2 is ANQGSEA. The CDR3 DNA follows: TGCAGCGTAGGTACCGGGCTCCAAGAGACCCAGTACTTC. Protein: CSVGTGLQETQYF.

The V call is TRBV19, the J call TRBJ1-6; D is perhaps TRBD1 (6 bases). Germline values: CDR1 LNHDA, CDR2 SQIVND (reference sequence). This CDR3 is 16 amino acids long. V lost 3 bases, J lost 9 bases, and 18 bases lay in between. The CDR3 DNA sequence: TGTGCCAGTAGTATTCTCCCGACAGGTTCGAGTTCACCCCTCCACTTT. This gives the protein CASSILPTGSSSPLHF.

The chain joins TRBV18 to TRBJ2-7; D may be TRBD1 (6 bases). There are 13 residues in the CDR3. V lost 4 bases and J 3 bases, leaving 10 bases between the germline ends. CDR1 is KGHSH and CDR2 is LQKENI in the germline V gene. CDR3 DNA sequence: TGTGCCAGCTCACTTGAACAGGGCTACGAGCAGTACTTC. Translating it yields CASSLEQGYEQYF.

J is TRBJ1-1 and V is TRBV11-2; a weak D match, TRBD1 (6 bases). Germline CDR1 SGHAT, CDR2 FQNNGV. V dropped 5 bases and J dropped 5 bases, with 15 bases sitting between them. The CDR3 sequence is 14 residues long. CDR3 bases: TGTGCCAGCAGCACCTTGCAGGGGAAGACTGAAGCTTTCTTT. Translated: CASSTLQGKTEAFF. The full variable domain, rest sourced from reference TRBV11-2 and TRBJ1-1, is EAGVAQSPRYKIIEKRQSVAFWCNPISGHATLYWYQQILGQGPKLLIQFQNNGVVDDSQLPKDRFSAERLKGVDSTLKIQPAKLEDSAVYLCASSTLQGKTEAFFGQGTRLTVV.

This chain joins TRBV27 and TRBJ2-1; 11 bases match TRBD2. This CDR3 has 15 residues. Looked up from germline, CDR1 is MNHEY and CDR2 is SMNVEV (reference sequence). V gave up 6 bases and J gave up 3 bases; unmatched junction bases: 4. Here the CDR3 reads CASRPGTSGYNEQFF. In nucleotides, the CDR3 is TGTGCCAGCAGGCCCGGGACTAGCGGCTACAATGAGCAGTTCTTC.

The J gene is TRBJ1-4, the V gene TRBV10-1, with 8 bases fitting TRBD1. The trim removed 7 bases at V and 0 bases at J, leaving 13 bases unmatched. Germline V CDR1 and CDR2: WNHNN, SYGVQD (reference sequence). The CDR3 totals 18 residues. CDR3 residues: CASKRQGAPGATNEKLFF. The CDR3 coding sequence is TGCGCCAGCAAACGGCAGGGGGCGCCAGGAGCAACTAATGAAAAACTGTTTTTT.

The gene calls are TRBV4-2 and TRBJ2-2; possibly TRBD1 or TRBD2 for D (7 bases each). The CDR3 spans 16 residues. The ends were cut back, 2 bases at V and 5 bases at J, with 15 bases in the middle. The germline CDR1 and CDR2 sequences are LGHNA and YNFKEQ. CDR3 in amino acids: CASSQREGAGTGELFF. CDR3 nucleotide sequence: TGTGCCAGCAGCCAAAGGGAGGGGGCCGGAACCGGGGAGCTGTTTTTT.

The CDR3 DNA sequence: TGTGCCTGGAGTACAGGGGAGGGACAGCCCCAGCATTTT. This encodes CAWSTGEGQPQHF. This rearrangement joins TRBV30 to TRBJ1-5, with 7 positions matching TRBD1. The CDR3 covers 13 residues. After removal of 2 bases from V and 7 bases from J, the junction contained 5 bases not matched to a gene. CDR1 is GTSNPN and CDR2 is SVGIG in the germline V gene (reference sequence).

Only one count was recorded for this clone. The CDR3 coding sequence is TGCGCCAGCAGCTTCGGACAGGGCCGCGAGCAGTACTTC. It specifies CASSFGQGREQYF. The chain employs TRBV5-1 and TRBJ2-7; 8 bases line up with TRBD1. The CDR3 is 13 residues long. V trimming: 2 bases; J trimming: 6 bases; junction bases outside the gene matches: 4. Germline V lookup: CDR1 SGHRS, CDR2 YFSETQ.

J is TRBJ1-5 and V is TRBV6-6; TRBD1 matches at 11 bases. There are 16 residues in the CDR3. The germline gives CDR1 MNHNY, CDR2 SVGAGI (reference sequence). The J segment lost 1 base and the V segment lost 4 bases, leaving 3 bases of the junction unmatched. CDR3 protein: CASSSDRGHSNQPQHF. DNA of the CDR3: TGTGCCAGCAGTTCGGACAGGGGGCACAGCAATCAGCCCCAGCATTTT.

The V gene is TRBV7-3, the J gene TRBJ2-1; a weak D match, TRBD1 (6 bases). The V gene lost 4 bases and the J gene lost 4 bases, with 14 bases spanning the gap. Germline CDR1 and CDR2: SGHTA and FQGTGA. CDR3 length: 15 amino acids. The CDR3 DNA reads TGTGCCAGCAGCTCCCGACAGGTGGGATACAATGAGCAGTTCTTC. Translating it yields CASSSRQVGYNEQFF. The full variable domain, its missing parts supplied by reference TRBV7-3 and TRBJ2-1, is GAGVSQTPSNKVTEKGKYVELRCDPISGHTALYWYRQSLGQGPEFLIYFQGTGAADDSGLPNDRFFAVRPEGSVSTLKIQRTERGDSAVYLCASSSRQVGYNEQFFGPGTRLTVL.

This chain connects TRBV2 to TRBJ2-5; possible D gene TRBD2, 6 bases. The V end lost 5 bases, the J end lost 6 bases, and 10 bases lay between the germline ends. The germline gives CDR1 SNHLY, CDR2 FYNNEI. The CDR3 has 12 amino acids. The CDR3 reads CASSRLEKTQYF. DNA for the CDR3: TGTGCCAGCAGTAGACTAGAAAAGACCCAGTACTTC. Filled out from reference TRBV2 and TRBJ2-5, the complete variable domain reads EPEVTQTPSHQVTQMGQEVILRCVPISNHLYFYWYRQILGQKVEFLVSFYNNEISEKSEIFDDQFSVERPDGSNFTLKIRSTKLEDSAMYFCASSRLEKTQYFGPGTRLLVL.

The CDR3 nucleotides are TGTGCCAGCAGCTCGGCAGGTGGTTTCTCTGGAAACACCATATATTTT. Translation gives CASSSAGGFSGNTIYF. V usage is TRBV5-6 and J usage is TRBJ1-3, with D uncertain. Germline assignment: CDR1 SGHDT and CDR2 YYEEEE. The CDR3 runs 16 residues. Between the trimmed V and J ends, which lost 3 bases and 0 bases, there was a span of 13 bases.

The chain recombines TRBV4-3 with TRBJ1-1; no clear D gene. This CDR3 spans 14 amino acids. CDR1 and CDR2 from the germline V gene are LGHNA and YSLEER. V shed 0 bases and J shed 2 bases, with 7 bases lying between them. CDR3 coding DNA: TGCGCCAGCAGCCAAGAGGGTTCAAACACTGAAGCTTTCTTT. Protein sequence: CASSQEGSNTEAFF.

This chain joins TRBV14 and TRBJ1-4; TRBD1 might be the D (5 bases). The germline CDR1 and CDR2 sequences are SGHDN and FVKESK. V was cut by 4 bases and J by 5 bases, with 14 bases left in between. There are 15 residues in the CDR3. CDR3 residues: CASSLGVAGNEKLFF. DNA of the CDR3: TGTGCCAGCAGCCTTGGGGTCGCAGGGAATGAAAAACTGTTTTTT.

The chain combines TRBV24-1 with TRBJ2-5; D perhaps matches TRBD1 (6 bases). Trimming stripped 2 bases from V and 1 base from J, with 10 bases between. The CDR3 sequence is 15 residues long. From germline, CDR1 is KGHDR and CDR2 SFDVKD. The CDR3 loop reads CATSDSGQIQETQYF. The CDR3, as DNA: TGTGCCACCAGTGATTCAGGACAGATCCAAGAGACCCAGTACTTC.